Here is one T cell receptor beta chain with its context. This clonotype was counted ten times or more. The target of this receptor is not known. Per-nucleotide qualities are absent, and no much larger clonotype sits a single base away. These reads were obtained on an Illumina Genome Analyzer IIx. TCRdb took the public reads, trimmed them with fastp at Q25, ran MiXCR for clone calling and kept in-frame beta chains. CDR3 protein sequences are deduplicated, and each keeps its most common genes and DNA. This sample is represented by 29,000 or so distinct CDR3 sequences; about 18% of them were singletons. The ten largest make up 3.5% of the sample. The data belong to a study of patients with pleural tuberculosis (dated by TCRdb to the mid-2010s). The CDR3 covers 14 residues, taking in both the cysteine and the phenylalanine. The only DNA kept is the CDR3, 42 bases in frame from the first base. The germline V gene encodes CDR1 SGHKS and CDR2 YYEKEE (reference sequence). A distance of 10 bases separates the germline ends of V and J, which lose 5 bases and 0 bases respectively.

Sequencing was carried out using peripheral blood. This clonotype was obtained from a human donor with pleural tuberculosis. The chain uses TRBV5-5 and TRBJ2-3; the D gene lacks a confident call. The CDR3 loop reads CASSRGKSTDTQYF. Read as DNA, the sequence is TGTGCCAGCAGTAGAGGAAAGAGCACAGATACGCAGTATTTT.